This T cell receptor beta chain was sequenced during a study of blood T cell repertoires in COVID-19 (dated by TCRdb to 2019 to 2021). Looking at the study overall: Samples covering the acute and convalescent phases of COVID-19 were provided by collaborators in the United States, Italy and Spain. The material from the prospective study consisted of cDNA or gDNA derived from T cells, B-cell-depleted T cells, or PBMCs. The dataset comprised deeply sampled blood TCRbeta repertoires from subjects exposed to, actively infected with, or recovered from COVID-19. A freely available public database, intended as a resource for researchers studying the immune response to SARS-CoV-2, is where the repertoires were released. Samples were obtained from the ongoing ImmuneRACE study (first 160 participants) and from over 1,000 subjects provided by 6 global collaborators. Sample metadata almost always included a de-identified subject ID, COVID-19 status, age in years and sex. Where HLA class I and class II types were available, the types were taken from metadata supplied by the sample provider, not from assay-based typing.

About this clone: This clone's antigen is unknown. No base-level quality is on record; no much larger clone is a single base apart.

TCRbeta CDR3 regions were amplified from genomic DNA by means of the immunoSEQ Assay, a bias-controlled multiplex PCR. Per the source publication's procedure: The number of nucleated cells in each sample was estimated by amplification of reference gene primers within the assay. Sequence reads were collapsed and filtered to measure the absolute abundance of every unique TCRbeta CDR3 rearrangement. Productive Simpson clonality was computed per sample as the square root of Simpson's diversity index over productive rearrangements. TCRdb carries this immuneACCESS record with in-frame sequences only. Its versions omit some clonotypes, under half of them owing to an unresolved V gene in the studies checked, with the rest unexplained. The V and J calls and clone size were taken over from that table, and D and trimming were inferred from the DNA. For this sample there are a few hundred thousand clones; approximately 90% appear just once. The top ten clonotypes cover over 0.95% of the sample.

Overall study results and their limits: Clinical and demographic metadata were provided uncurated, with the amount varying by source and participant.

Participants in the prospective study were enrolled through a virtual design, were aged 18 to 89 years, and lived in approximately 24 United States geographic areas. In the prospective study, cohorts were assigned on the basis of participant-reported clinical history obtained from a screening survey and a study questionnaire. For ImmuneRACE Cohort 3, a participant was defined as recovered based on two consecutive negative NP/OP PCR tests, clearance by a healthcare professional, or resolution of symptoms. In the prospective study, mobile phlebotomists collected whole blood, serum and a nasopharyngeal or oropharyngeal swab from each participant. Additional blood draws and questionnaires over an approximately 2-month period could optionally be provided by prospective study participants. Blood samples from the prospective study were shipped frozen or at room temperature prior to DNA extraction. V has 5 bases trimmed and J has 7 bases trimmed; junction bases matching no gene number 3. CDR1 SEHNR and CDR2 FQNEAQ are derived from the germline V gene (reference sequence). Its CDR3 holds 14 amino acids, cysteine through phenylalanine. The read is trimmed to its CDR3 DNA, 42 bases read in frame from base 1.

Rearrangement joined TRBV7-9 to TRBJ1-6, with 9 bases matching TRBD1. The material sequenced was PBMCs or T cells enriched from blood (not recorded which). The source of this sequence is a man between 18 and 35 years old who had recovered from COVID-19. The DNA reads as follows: TGTGCCAGCAGCCTCGGGACAGGGAATTCACCCCTCCACTTT. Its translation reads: CASSLGTGNSPLHF.